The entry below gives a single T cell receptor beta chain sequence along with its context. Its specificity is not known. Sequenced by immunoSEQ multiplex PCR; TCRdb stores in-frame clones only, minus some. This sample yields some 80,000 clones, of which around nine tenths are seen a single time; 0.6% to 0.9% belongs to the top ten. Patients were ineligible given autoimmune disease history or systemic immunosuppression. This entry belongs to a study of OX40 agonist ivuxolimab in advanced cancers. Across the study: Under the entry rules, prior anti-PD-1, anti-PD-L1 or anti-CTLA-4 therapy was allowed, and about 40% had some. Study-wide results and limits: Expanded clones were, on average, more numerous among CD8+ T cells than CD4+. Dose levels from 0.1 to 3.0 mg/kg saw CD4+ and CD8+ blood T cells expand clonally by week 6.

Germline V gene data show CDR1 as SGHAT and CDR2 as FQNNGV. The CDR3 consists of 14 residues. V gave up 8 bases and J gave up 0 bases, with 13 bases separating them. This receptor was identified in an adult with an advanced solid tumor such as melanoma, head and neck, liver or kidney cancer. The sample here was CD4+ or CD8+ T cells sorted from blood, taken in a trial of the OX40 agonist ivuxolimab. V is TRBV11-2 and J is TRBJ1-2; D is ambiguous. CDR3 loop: CASSIGWPNYGYTF. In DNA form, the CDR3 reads TGTGCCAGCTCTATCGGCTGGCCTAACTATGGCTACACCTTC.